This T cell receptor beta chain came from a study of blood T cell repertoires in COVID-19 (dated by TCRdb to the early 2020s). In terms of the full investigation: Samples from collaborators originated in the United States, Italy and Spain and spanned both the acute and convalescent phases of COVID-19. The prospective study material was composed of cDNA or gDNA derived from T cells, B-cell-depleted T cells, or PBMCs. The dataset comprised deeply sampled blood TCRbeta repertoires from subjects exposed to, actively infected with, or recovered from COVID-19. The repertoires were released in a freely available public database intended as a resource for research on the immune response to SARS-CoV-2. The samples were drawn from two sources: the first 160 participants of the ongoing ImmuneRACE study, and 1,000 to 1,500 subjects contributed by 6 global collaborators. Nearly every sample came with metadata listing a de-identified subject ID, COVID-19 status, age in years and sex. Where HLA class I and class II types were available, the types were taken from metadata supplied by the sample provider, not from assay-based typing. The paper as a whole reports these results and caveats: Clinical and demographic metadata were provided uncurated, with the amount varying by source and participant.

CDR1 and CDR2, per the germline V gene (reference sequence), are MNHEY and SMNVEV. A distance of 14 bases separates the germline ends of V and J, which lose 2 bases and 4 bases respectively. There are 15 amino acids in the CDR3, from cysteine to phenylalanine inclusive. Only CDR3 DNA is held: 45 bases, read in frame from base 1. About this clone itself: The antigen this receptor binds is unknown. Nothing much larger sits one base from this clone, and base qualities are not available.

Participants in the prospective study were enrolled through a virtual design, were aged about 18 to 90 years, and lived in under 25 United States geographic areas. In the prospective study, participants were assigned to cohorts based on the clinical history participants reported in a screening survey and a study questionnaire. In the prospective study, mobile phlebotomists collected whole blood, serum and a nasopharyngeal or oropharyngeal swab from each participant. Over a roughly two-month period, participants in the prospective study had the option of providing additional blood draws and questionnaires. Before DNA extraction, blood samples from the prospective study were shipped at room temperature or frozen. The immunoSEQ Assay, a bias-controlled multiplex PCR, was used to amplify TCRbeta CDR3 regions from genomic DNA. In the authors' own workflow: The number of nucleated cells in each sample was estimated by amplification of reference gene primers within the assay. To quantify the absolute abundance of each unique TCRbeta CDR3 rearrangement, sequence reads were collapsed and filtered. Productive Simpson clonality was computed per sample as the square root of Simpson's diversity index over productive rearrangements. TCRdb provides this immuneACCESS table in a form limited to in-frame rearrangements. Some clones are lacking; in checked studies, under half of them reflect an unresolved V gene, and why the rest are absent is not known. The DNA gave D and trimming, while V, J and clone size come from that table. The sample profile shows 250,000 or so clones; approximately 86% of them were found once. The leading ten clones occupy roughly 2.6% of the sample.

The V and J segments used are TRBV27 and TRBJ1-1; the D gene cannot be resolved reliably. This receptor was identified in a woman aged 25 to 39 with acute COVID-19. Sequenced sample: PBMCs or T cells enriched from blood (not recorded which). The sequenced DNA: TGTGCCAGCAGTTTAGAGGCCAGAGTATCCACTGAAGCTTTCTTT. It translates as CASSLEARVSTEAFF.